Listed below are T cell receptor beta chains from one sample, sequenced in a study of identical twins. TCRdb re-called the 5' RACE reads with MiXCR, one entry per CDR3 protein. The data contain 450,000 or so distinct CDR3 sequences, 12% to 15% of them singletons. These data are also associated with another study on yellow fever vaccine responses in identical twins.

Sequencing was done on a sample of CD4+ T cells sorted from blood. The receptors stem from a woman younger than 30 in good health. The CDR3 runs from the conserved cysteine through the conserved F or W. The D gene is left open where the match is weak. Rows give clone size only sometimes, using once, few, many, or a class for an expanded clone.

j_call | clone_size | d_call | v_call | cdr3_length | cdr3_nt | cdr3_aa
TRBJ1-2 | . | . | TRBV7-3 | 12 | TGTGCCAGCAGCTTAGAGGGAAATGGCTACACCTTC | CASSLEGNGYTF
TRBJ2-3 | . | TRBD2 | TRBV20-1 | 15 | TGCAGTGCTAGCGAAAGCGGGGGGACCACAGATACGCAGTATTTT | CSASESGGTTDTQYF
TRBJ2-2 | . | TRBD1 | TRBV24-1 | 13 | TGTGCCACCAGTGACGGACAGGGCCGGGAGCTGTTTTTT | CATSDGQGRELFF
TRBJ1-1 | few | . | TRBV29-1 | 14 | TGCAGCGTTACCCTGACTATACTGAACACTGAAGCTTTCTTT | CSVTLTILNTEAFF
TRBJ2-7 | . | . | TRBV5-4 | 15 | TGTGCCAGCAGCCCGTACCCGACAGGACCCAACGAGCAGTACTTC | CASSPYPTGPNEQYF
TRBJ1-4 | . | . | TRBV10-2 | 12 | TGCGCCAGCACCCCCGCGGGAGAAAAACTGTTTTTT | CASTPAGEKLFF
TRBJ2-7 | few | TRBD1 | TRBV7-7 | 14 | TGTGCTAGCAGCTTACGCGGACAGGATGACGAGCAGTACTTC | CASSLRGQDDEQYF
TRBJ2-5 | . | . | TRBV20-1 | 11 | TGCAGTGCTAGAGTGTTGGAGACCCAGTACTTC | CSARVLETQYF
TRBJ2-7 | . | . | TRBV6-1 | 14 | TGTGCCAGCAGTGAACAGGTGGGCTCCTACGAGCAGTACTTC | CASSEQVGSYEQYF
TRBJ1-5 | . | . | TRBV20-1 | 16 | TGCAGTGCTATTTCGACAGGCGCTTATAGCAATCAGCCCCAGCATTTT | CSAISTGAYSNQPQHF
TRBJ2-5 | few | . | TRBV5-1 | 15 | TGCGCCAGCAGCTTGGCCCTAGGAGACCAAGAGACCCAGTACTTC | CASSLALGDQETQYF
TRBJ2-5 | . | . | TRBV6-5 | 14 | TGTGCCAGCAGTTCATCCGGGACTTCAGAGACCCAGTACTTC | CASSSSGTSETQYF
TRBJ2-5 | . | TRBD2 | TRBV6-5 | 17 | TGTGCCAGCAGTTACTCCGTTGGGCTAGCGGGGTCGAAGACCCAGTACTTC | CASSYSVGLAGSKTQYF
TRBJ2-2 | many | TRBD1 | TRBV29-1 | 15 | TGCAGCGTTGACAAGGGACAGGGAGCCACCGGGGAGCTGTTTTTT | CSVDKGQGATGELFF
TRBJ2-1 | . | TRBD2 | TRBV20-1 | 15 | TGCAGTTTTCCCCCCGGGACTAGCGGCTACAATGAGCAGTTCTTC | CSFPPGTSGYNEQFF
TRBJ2-7 | many | TRBD1 | TRBV11-2 | 17 | TGTGCCAGCAGCCCGAGGACAGGACTGATTTCTCCCCACGAGCAGTACTTC | CASSPRTGLISPHEQYF
TRBJ2-3 | many | . | TRBV12-3/TRBV12-4 | 12 | TGTGCCAGCAGTTCAAGGGGAGATACGCAGTATTTT | CASSSRGDTQYF
TRBJ1-4 | . | TRBD1 | TRBV7-9 | 16 | TGTGCCAGCAGCTCTGCGACCGGGACAGGGATCGAAAAACTGTTTTTT | CASSSATGTGIEKLFF
TRBJ2-2 | . | TRBD2 | TRBV20-1 | 14 | TGCAGTGCCAACCTAGCGGGAGGCACCGGGGAGCTGTTTTTT | CSANLAGGTGELFF
TRBJ2-5 | . | . | TRBV5-1 | 16 | TGCGCCAGCAGCTTGGCCGGGCAGGGAGCACAAGAGACCCAGTACTTC | CASSLAGQGAQETQYF
TRBJ2-7 | . | TRBD2 | TRBV14 | 16 | TGTGCCAGCAGCCAGATAGCGGGATCCGGCTCCTACGAGCAGTACTTC | CASSQIAGSGSYEQYF
TRBJ2-3 | few | . | TRBV2 | 15 | TGTGCCAGCAGTGAGCTGACGTACCTCACAGATACGCAGTATTTT | CASSELTYLTDTQYF
TRBJ1-1 | . | . | TRBV20-1 | 12 | TGCAGTGCTGTAAGGGGGGGAACTGAAGCTTTCTTT | CSAVRGGTEAFF
TRBJ2-7 | many | . | TRBV12-3/TRBV12-4 | 14 | TGTGCCAGCAGTTGGGATCCAACTAGCTACGAGCAGTACTTC | CASSWDPTSYEQYF
TRBJ2-5 | few | TRBD2 | TRBV9 | 15 | TGTGCCAGCAGCCGACTTAGCGGGGAAGAAGAGACCCAGTACTTC | CASSRLSGEEETQYF
TRBJ2-7 | . | . | TRBV7-2 | 12 | TGTGCCAGCAGCTTAAACAGCGGAGTGCAGTACTTC | CASSLNSGVQYF
TRBJ1-4 | . | . | TRBV28 | 15 | TGTGCCAGCAGTTTAGGGGGCGCAACTAATGAAAAACTGTTTTTT | CASSLGGATNEKLFF
TRBJ2-1 | few | . | TRBV2 | 13 | TGTGCCAGCATGCTACAGGGACGGGGTGAGCAGTTCTTC | CASMLQGRGEQFF
TRBJ1-6 | few | . | TRBV2 | 13 | TGTGCCAGCAGTGAAGCGCTCGGATCGCCCCTCCACTTT | CASSEALGSPLHF